A selection of T cell receptor beta chains follows, all from one sample in a study of blood T cells in healthy people across ages. TCRdb reprocessed the 5' RACE reads with MiXCR, giving one entry per CDR3 protein. The sample shows about 290,000 distinct CDR3 sequences, 25% to 30% of them seen only once. The sample taken for sequencing was blood. Source of these receptors: a woman aged 65 to 85 in good health. The CDR3 runs from the conserved cysteine through the conserved F or W. The order of the fields is CDR3 length, V gene, CDR3 protein.

14 TRBV7-2 CASSLAPATDTQYF
15 TRBV28 CASSLGGIGADTQYF
14 TRBV29-1 CSVAKNEGDYEQYF
13 TRBV7-9 CASIKLLGNEQFF
14 TRBV7-2 CASSLGQTGNGYTF
16 TRBV29-1 CSVPRTSGLTNNEQLF
17 TRBV18 CASSPPIRQGPYNEQFF
17 TRBV4-1 CASNQGATSGRGNTQYF
17 TRBV4-3 CASSRRAGTGVSYEQYF
12 TRBV20-1 CSARVPAETQYF
16 TRBV4-1 CASSQGALKNTGELFF
16 TRBV5-5 CASSLQQISGANVLTF
11 TRBV12-3/TRBV12-4 CASSYEHEQYF
17 TRBV7-2 CASSWKREGGGSTEAFF
18 TRBV7-2 CASSLAGRSGSSYNEQFF
14 TRBV11-1 CASSRRGYQETQYF
16 TRBV5-1 CASSLVAPTTNEKLFF
14 TRBV14 CASSRFQGNEKLFF
14 TRBV12-3/TRBV12-4 CASSFDRTTDTQYF
14 TRBV20-1 CSARDWSSPNEQFF
18 TRBV28 CASSYDPGFQGVREKLFF